This TCR beta chain was captured by sequencing in a study of Ad26.COV2.S vaccination and SARS-CoV-2 variants. Documented treatment: roughly 20 received Ad26.COV2.S at low or high dose, single or two shots; about 5 received placebo; per-sample allocation not given. Day 63 following the first vaccine or placebo injection was when the samples were taken. Repertoires were generated with immunoSEQ multiplex PCR, while TCRdb's copy carries only in-frame clones and drops some. The data contain about 400,000 clones, about 88% of them singletons. This clone was seen once. Other nucleotide sequences in the sample specify the same CDR3. This clonotype originated in a person aged 18-65 years who received the Ad26.COV2.S COVID-19 vaccine or a placebo. Sequenced here: peripheral blood, sampled in a trial of Ad26.COV2.S vaccine versus placebo.

This CDR3 is CASSLRDSYGYTF. CDR3 bases: TGTGCCAGCAGTTTAAGAGATTCCTATGGCTACACCTTC. The chain employs TRBV12-3 or TRBV12-4 and TRBJ1-2; D remains ambiguous. This CDR3 region has 13 residues. The ends were cut back, 2 bases at V and 4 bases at J, with 8 bases in the middle.